These T cell receptor beta chains were read from a single sample in a study of Graves' ophthalmopathy and Graves' hyperthyroidism. TCRdb called the multiplex PCR reads again in MiXCR, with one record for every CDR3 protein. The sample includes approximately 460,000 distinct CDR3 sequences, under 15% of them seen just once. Sequencing input: blood. These receptors came from a woman aged 25-40 years with Graves' ophthalmopathy. The CDR3 runs from the conserved cysteine through the conserved F or W. D genes are given only for firm matches. For some rows the clone size is stated as once, few or many, or as a class when expanded; others skip it.

J gene: TRBJ1-5; D gene: .; clone size: many; V gene: TRBV20-1; CDR3 protein: CSGERGSNQPQHF; CDR3 DNA: TGCAGCGGGGAGAGGGGGAGCAATCAGCCCCAGCATTTT
J gene: TRBJ1-2; D gene: .; clone size: many; V gene: TRBV6-5; CDR3 protein: CASSYSLGGWRGYTF; CDR3 DNA: TGTGCCAGCAGTTACTCGCTAGGAGGGTGGCGTGGCTACACCTTC
J gene: TRBJ1-6; D gene: .; clone size: many; V gene: TRBV6-5; CDR3 protein: CASSYLGQPNSPLHF; CDR3 DNA: TGTGCCAGCAGTTACCTGGGACAACCTAATTCACCCCTCCACTTT
J gene: TRBJ2-6; D gene: .; clone size: few; V gene: TRBV9; CDR3 protein: CASSVQESGIVLTF; CDR3 DNA: TGTGCCAGCAGCGTACAGGAATCGGGGATCGTCCTGACTTTC
J gene: TRBJ2-2; D gene: TRBD2; clone size: .; V gene: TRBV28; CDR3 protein: CASSLWVTSGVTGELFF; CDR3 DNA: TGTGCCAGCAGTTTATGGGTGACTAGCGGGGTCACCGGGGAGCTGTTTTTT
J gene: TRBJ1-5; D gene: .; clone size: many; V gene: TRBV10-3; CDR3 protein: CAIRRQGNQPQHF; CDR3 DNA: TGTGCCATCAGGAGACAGGGCAATCAGCCCCAGCATTTT
J gene: TRBJ2-5; D gene: TRBD1; clone size: many; V gene: TRBV28; CDR3 protein: CASSSPTGVVEETQYF; CDR3 DNA: TGTGCCAGCAGTTCCCCGACAGGGGTGGTTGAAGAGACCCAGTACTTC
J gene: TRBJ1-2; D gene: TRBD1; clone size: many; V gene: TRBV29-1; CDR3 protein: CSVEDDGYRGRYGYTF; CDR3 DNA: TGCAGCGTTGAAGATGACGGGTACAGGGGGCGATACGGCTACACCTTC
J gene: TRBJ1-1; D gene: .; clone size: many; V gene: TRBV12-3/TRBV12-4; CDR3 protein: CASRPGLQNTEAFF; CDR3 DNA: TGTGCCAGCAGGCCGGGACTCCAAAACACTGAAGCTTTCTTT
J gene: TRBJ1-5; D gene: .; clone size: many; V gene: TRBV9; CDR3 protein: CASRQDRQPQHF; CDR3 DNA: TGTGCCAGCAGACAGGACCGTCAGCCCCAGCATTTT
J gene: TRBJ1-1; D gene: TRBD1; clone size: many; V gene: TRBV11-2; CDR3 protein: CASSHRTGHVGTEAFF; CDR3 DNA: TGTGCCAGCAGCCACCGGACAGGGCACGTTGGCACTGAAGCTTTCTTT
J gene: TRBJ2-2; D gene: .; clone size: many; V gene: TRBV11-2; CDR3 protein: CASSGVANTGELFF; CDR3 DNA: TGTGCCAGCAGCGGGGTGGCAAACACCGGGGAGCTGTTTTTT
J gene: TRBJ1-2; D gene: .; clone size: few; V gene: TRBV28; CDR3 protein: CASSSFPGLGLGYTF; CDR3 DNA: TGTGCCAGCAGTTCCTTCCCGGGACTCGGACTTGGCTACACCTTC
J gene: TRBJ1-6; D gene: .; clone size: many; V gene: TRBV20-1; CDR3 protein: CSASGTTSPLHF; CDR3 DNA: TGCAGTGCTAGTGGGACAACCTCACCCCTCCACTTT
J gene: TRBJ2-2; D gene: .; clone size: .; V gene: TRBV11-2; CDR3 protein: CASSLGGTPYTGELFF; CDR3 DNA: TGTGCCAGCAGCTTAGGCGGGACACCCTACACCGGGGAGCTGTTTTTT
J gene: TRBJ1-1; D gene: .; clone size: many; V gene: TRBV28; CDR3 protein: CASSLLQGEAFF; CDR3 DNA: TGTGCCAGCAGTTTACTACAGGGTGAAGCTTTCTTT